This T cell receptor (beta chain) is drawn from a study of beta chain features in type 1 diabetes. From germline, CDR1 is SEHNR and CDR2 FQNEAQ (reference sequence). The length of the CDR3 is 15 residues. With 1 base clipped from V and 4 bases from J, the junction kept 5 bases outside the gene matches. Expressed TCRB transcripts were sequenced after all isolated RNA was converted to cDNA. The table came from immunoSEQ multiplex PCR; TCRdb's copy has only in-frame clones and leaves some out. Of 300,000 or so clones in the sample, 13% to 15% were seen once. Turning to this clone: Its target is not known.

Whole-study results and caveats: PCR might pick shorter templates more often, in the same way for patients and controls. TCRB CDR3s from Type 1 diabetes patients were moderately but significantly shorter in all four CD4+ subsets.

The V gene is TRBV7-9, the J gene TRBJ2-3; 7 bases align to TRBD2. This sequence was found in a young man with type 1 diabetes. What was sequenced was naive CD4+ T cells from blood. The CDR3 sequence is CASSLGDYAADTQYF. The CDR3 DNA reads TGTGCCAGCAGCTTAGGGGACTATGCTGCAGATACGCAGTATTTT.